Sequencing of this T cell receptor beta chain was carried out in a study of cytomegalovirus exposure and HLA in healthy donors. For the study at large: The same platform as the roughly 670 first-cohort repertoires was used for the 95 to 150 validation repertoires, a later analysis reported.

As to this clone: What it binds is not known.

Overall study findings and caveats: In vitro checks showed that a few CMV-associated chains really do target CMV antigens. According to the study, 160 or so TCR beta chains were cytomegalovirus-associated.

This CDR3 contains 14 residues. Germline lookup yields CDR1 SGHTA and CDR2 FQGNSA. The V and J ends lost 1 base and 8 bases respectively, with 12 bases between them. TCRdb keeps only in-frame clones here, not all; method: immunoSEQ multiplex PCR. The profile shows about 130,000 clones, roughly 95% of them singletons. Sequenced material: PBMCs. The rearrangement uses TRBV7-2 and TRBJ2-1; maybe TRBD2 (6 bases). The sequence was collected from a man aged 18 to 29 in good health and CMV-seronegative. The CDR3 nucleotides are TGTGCCAGCAGCTTAGTTGGGAGGCGGCATGAGCAGTTCTTC. Translation: CASSLVGRRHEQFF.